This T cell receptor (beta chain) was profiled in a study of blood T cell repertoires in COVID-19. Only in-frame clones appear in the TCRdb table, and some are missing; sequencing was by immunoSEQ multiplex PCR. The sample consists of about 120,000 clones, roughly 79% of them appearing once. The CDR3 consists of 14 residues. Germline V gene sequence: CDR1 SNHLY, CDR2 FYNNEI. V lost 4 bases and J lost 4, with 13 bases in between. The clonotype comes from a man between 65 and 85 years old with acute or convalescent COVID-19. The source material was peripheral blood. This chain uses TRBV2 with TRBJ1-2, with a tentative D call TRBD1 (6 bases). The CDR3 DNA sequence: TGTGCCAGCAGTGTGGCAGGGGCATCCTATGGCTACACCTTC. Amino acid sequence: CASSVAGASYGYTF. Complete variable domain (other parts from reference TRBV2 and TRBJ1-2): EPEVTQTPSHQVTQMGQEVILRCVPISNHLYFYWYRQILGQKVEFLVSFYNNEISEKSEIFDDQFSVERPDGSNFTLKIRSTKLEDSAMYFCASSVAGASYGYTFGSGTRLTVV.